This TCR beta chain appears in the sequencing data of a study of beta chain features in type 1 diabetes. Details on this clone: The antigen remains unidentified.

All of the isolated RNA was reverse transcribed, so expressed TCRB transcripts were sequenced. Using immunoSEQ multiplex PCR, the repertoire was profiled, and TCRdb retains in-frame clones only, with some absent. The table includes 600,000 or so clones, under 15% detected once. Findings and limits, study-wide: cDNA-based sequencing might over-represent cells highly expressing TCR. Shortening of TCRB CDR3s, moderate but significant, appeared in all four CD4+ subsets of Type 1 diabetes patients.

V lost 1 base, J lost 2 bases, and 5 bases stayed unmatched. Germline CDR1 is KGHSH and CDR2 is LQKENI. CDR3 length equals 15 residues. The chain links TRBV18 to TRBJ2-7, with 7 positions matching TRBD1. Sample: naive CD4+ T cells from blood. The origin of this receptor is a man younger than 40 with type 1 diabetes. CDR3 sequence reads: CASSPQGANPYEQYF. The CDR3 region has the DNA TGTGCCAGCTCACCACAGGGGGCGAATCCCTACGAGCAGTACTTC.